This TCR beta chain appears in the sequencing data of a study of blood T cells in healthy people across ages. Whole-study findings and limits: Naive T cell percentage strongly correlated with TCR beta diversity.

Germline lookup yields CDR1 MRHNA and CDR2 SNTAGT. This CDR3 region has 14 residues. The V and J ends lost 2 bases and 2 bases, in that order; junction bases with no gene match: 1. Then a second PCR, running about 7 to 11 cycles, was carried out with a sample-barcoded 5' primer and a J-beta primer mix. MiXCR was run by TCRdb on the 5' RACE reads, yielding one entry per CDR3 protein. The sample records 1.5 million to 2 million distinct CDR3 sequences, roughly a third being singletons. A note on this clonotype: Antigen unknown. It may be a read error: a sequence one base away is much more abundant.

In each sample, at least 6.5 million PBMCs were isolated. RNA extraction gave at least 5 micrograms of total RNA per sample. Material for sequencing was blood. The rearrangement joins TRBV6-4 to TRBJ2-3; 7 bases fit TRBD1. The receptor was isolated from a woman aged 25 to 39 in good health. The CDR3 reads CASSDGTATDTQYF. In DNA form, the CDR3 reads TGTGCCAGCAGTGACGGGACAGCCACAGATACGCAGTATTTT.